The rows below give T cell receptor beta chains drawn from one sample of a study of PD-L1 blockade in urothelial cancer. TCRdb's table, derived via immunoSEQ multiplex PCR, lists solely in-frame clones and lacks some. The table has about 50,000 clones, approximately 81% seen once. This specimen consisted of PBMCs, obtained around atezolizumab (anti-PD-L1) treatment. The receptors were sampled from a man between 65 and 80 years old with urothelial cancer. CDR3s leave out the opening cysteine and the closing phenylalanine or tryptophan. Size tells how often a clone was seen (once, few, many) or the class of an expanded clone, and some rows leave it out.

clone size | J gene | V gene | CDR3 protein
NA | TRBJ1-3 | TRBV29-1 | SVEDGGGGRNTIY
NA | TRBJ2-7 | TRBV19 | ASSNRDTYYEQY
NA | TRBJ1-1 | TRBV7-9 | ASCIDRGLSEAF
NA | TRBJ2-1 | TRBV27 | ASSLRQGDEQF
NA | TRBJ2-7 | TRBV18 | ASSPGGDADYEQY
NA | TRBJ2-3 | TRBV11-1 | ASSPRGAGSTDTQY
NA | TRBJ1-5 | TRBV2 | ASSEKGLAPQH
NA | TRBJ2-6 | TRBV5-1 | ASNALSGANVLT
NA | TRBJ1-1 | TRBV5-6 | ASSSQWGGTEAF
NA | TRBJ2-1 | TRBV6-4 | ASRETGSRDEQF
NA | TRBJ1-1 | TRBV5-1 | ASSWQGQGNTEAF
NA | TRBJ2-5 | TRBV28 | ASSLFGQETQY
NA | TRBJ2-3 | TRBV5-1 | ASSLGLAGVDTQY
NA | TRBJ1-1 | TRBV7-9 | ASSLELDRTNTEAF
once | TRBJ1-5 | TRBV30 | AWSKGGGNQPQH
NA | TRBJ2-5 | TRBV6-1 | ASSESKAQETQY
NA | TRBJ2-7 | TRBV29-1 | SVEDTYEQY
NA | TRBJ2-2 | TRBV13 | ASSLTSGRAGELF
NA | TRBJ2-2 | TRBV5-1 | ASSLEVQRNTGELF
NA | TRBJ2-7 | TRBV5-1 | ASSPSLTYEQY
NA | TRBJ2-1 | TRBV10-3 | AISGGLAAEQF
NA | TRBJ1-5 | TRBV19 | ASSIGGTGGRQPQH
NA | TRBJ2-3 | TRBV5-4 | ASSSEDTQY
NA | TRBJ1-1 | TRBV2 | ASSLGHSEAF
NA | TRBJ2-5 | TRBV27 | ASSSPRSGQETQY
NA | TRBJ1-3 | TRBV2 | ASSALEGSGNTIY
NA | TRBJ2-7 | TRBV29-1 | SVYRPPYEQY
NA | TRBJ2-7 | TRBV11-3 | ASSLDYAEGQEPYEQY
NA | TRBJ1-1 | TRBV6-1 | ASSWDSQNTEAF
once | TRBJ2-7 | TRBV6-6 | ASSPDLDNFSYEQY
NA | TRBJ1-3 | TRBV13 | ASSILTTGGAMAGNTIY
NA | TRBJ2-4 | TRBV6-5 | ASSYGAAGAIQY
NA | TRBJ1-4 | TRBV5-1 | ASSLAVTGGNEKLF
NA | TRBJ2-3 | TRBV4-1 | ASSQRREGGDTQY
NA | TRBJ2-7 | TRBV27 | ASSPRDMSYEQY
NA | TRBJ2-1 | TRBV10-2 | ASRSDRLTYNEQF
NA | TRBJ2-1 | TRBV19 | ASRGTSGGFSYNEQF
NA | TRBJ2-3 | TRBV2 | ASGRVDTQY
NA | TRBJ2-5 | TRBV27 | ASSLGLAGQTQY
NA | TRBJ2-7 | TRBV6-5 | ASSPPGTGRNEQY
many | TRBJ2-2 | TRBV30 | AWSNTGELF
NA | TRBJ2-5 | TRBV6-1 | ASRGQGWGETQY
NA | TRBJ1-1 | TRBV7-5 | ARSLQGQGSENLVNTEAF